Listed below are T cell receptor beta chains from one sample, sequenced in a study of blood T cell repertoires in COVID-19. Clones were sequenced by immunoSEQ multiplex PCR, and TCRdb holds only the in-frame ones, with some missing. The data show around 160,000 clones, roughly 90% seen once. The sequenced material came from peripheral blood. The receptors derive from a man between 60 and 75 years old with acute or convalescent COVID-19. CDR3s include the opening cysteine and the closing phenylalanine or tryptophan. A D gene is named only where the DNA matches it firmly. The listing skips clone size in some rows; elsewhere it reads once, few, many or a size class.

cdr3_aa: CASSPILYTEAFF; cdr3_nt: TGTGCCAGCAGTCCTATCCTGTACACTGAAGCTTTCTTT; j_call: TRBJ1-1; d_call: .; clone_size: .; v_call: TRBV6-5
cdr3_aa: CASSQDKVTGGYYGYTF; cdr3_nt: TGCGCCAGCAGCCAGGACAAGGTTACAGGGGGATATTATGGCTACACCTTC; j_call: TRBJ1-2; d_call: TRBD1; clone_size: .; v_call: TRBV4-1
cdr3_aa: CASSIREASYNSPLHF; cdr3_nt: TGTGCCAGTAGTATCCGAGAAGCCTCCTATAATTCACCCCTCCACTTT; j_call: TRBJ1-6; d_call: .; clone_size: .; v_call: TRBV19
cdr3_aa: CASIPSGYNQPQHF; cdr3_nt: TGTGCCAGTATTCCTTCGGGTTACAATCAGCCCCAGCATTTT; j_call: TRBJ1-5; d_call: .; clone_size: .; v_call: TRBV19
cdr3_aa: CARSLNKMRSNQPQHF; cdr3_nt: TGTGCCAGAAGCTTAAATAAAATGAGGAGCAATCAGCCCCAGCATTTT; j_call: TRBJ1-5; d_call: .; clone_size: .; v_call: TRBV5-3
cdr3_aa: CAIRGTGGNTEAFF; cdr3_nt: TGTGCCATCAGGGGGACAGGGGGGAACACTGAAGCTTTCTTT; j_call: TRBJ1-1; d_call: TRBD1; clone_size: .; v_call: TRBV10-3
cdr3_aa: CAWSFGLDSEKLFF; cdr3_nt: TGTGCCTGGAGTTTCGGCCTAGACAGTGAAAAACTGTTTTTT; j_call: TRBJ1-4; d_call: .; clone_size: .; v_call: TRBV30
cdr3_aa: CASNGGGAADTQYF; cdr3_nt: TGCGCCAGCAACGGCGGGGGGGCCGCAGATACGCAGTATTTT; j_call: TRBJ2-3; d_call: TRBD2; clone_size: .; v_call: TRBV5-1
cdr3_aa: CSAFRSYEQYF; cdr3_nt: TGCAGTGCCTTTCGCTCCTACGAGCAGTACTTC; j_call: TRBJ2-7; d_call: .; clone_size: .; v_call: TRBV20-1
cdr3_aa: CASRGTSASSYEQYF; cdr3_nt: TGTGCCAGCAGAGGGACTAGCGCTTCCTCCTACGAGCAGTACTTC; j_call: TRBJ2-7; d_call: TRBD2; clone_size: .; v_call: TRBV6-6
cdr3_aa: CASSATSGGPEQYF; cdr3_nt: TGTGCCAGCAGCGCTACTAGCGGGGGGCCCGAGCAGTACTTC; j_call: TRBJ2-7; d_call: TRBD2; clone_size: once; v_call: TRBV11-2
cdr3_aa: CASSLAGSALYEQYF; cdr3_nt: TGCGCCAGCAGCTTGGCGGGGTCCGCCCTCTACGAGCAGTACTTC; j_call: TRBJ2-7; d_call: .; clone_size: .; v_call: TRBV5-1
cdr3_aa: CASRTGDQPQHF; cdr3_nt: TGTGCCAGCCGGACAGGGGATCAGCCCCAGCATTTT; j_call: TRBJ1-5; d_call: TRBD1; clone_size: .; v_call: TRBV6-5
cdr3_aa: CASKWGQGNTGELFF; cdr3_nt: TGTGCCAGCAAGTGGGGACAGGGGAACACCGGGGAGCTGTTTTTT; j_call: TRBJ2-2; d_call: TRBD1; clone_size: .; v_call: TRBV2
cdr3_aa: CAISPLRSGDGREQYF; cdr3_nt: TGTGCCATCAGTCCACTCCGGTCAGGGGATGGTCGGGAGCAGTACTTC; j_call: TRBJ2-7; d_call: .; clone_size: few; v_call: TRBV10-3
cdr3_aa: CASSPGQGGETQYF; cdr3_nt: TGTGCCAGCTCACCGGGACAGGGAGGAGAGACCCAGTACTTC; j_call: TRBJ2-5; d_call: TRBD1; clone_size: .; v_call: TRBV18
cdr3_aa: CASSISGTDTQYF; cdr3_nt: TGTGCCAGTAGTATTTCGGGCACAGATACGCAGTATTTT; j_call: TRBJ2-3; d_call: .; clone_size: few; v_call: TRBV19
cdr3_aa: CASSKGTGVPSGNTIYF; cdr3_nt: TGTGCCAGCAGCAAGGGGACAGGGGTCCCCTCTGGAAACACCATATATTTT; j_call: TRBJ1-3; d_call: .; clone_size: .; v_call: TRBV21-1
cdr3_aa: CANTGNSPLHF; cdr3_nt: TGTGCCAACACGGGGAATTCACCCCTCCACTTT; j_call: TRBJ1-6; d_call: .; clone_size: .; v_call: TRBV11-2
cdr3_aa: CASSHRQGGYNEQFF; cdr3_nt: TGCGCCAGCAGCCATAGACAGGGGGGTTACAATGAGCAGTTCTTC; j_call: TRBJ2-1; d_call: TRBD1; clone_size: .; v_call: TRBV4-3
cdr3_aa: CASGQTGGNQPQHF; cdr3_nt: TGTGCTAGTGGCCAGACAGGGGGTAATCAGCCCCAGCATTTT; j_call: TRBJ1-5; d_call: TRBD1; clone_size: .; v_call: TRBV12-5
cdr3_aa: CASSAGTNEKLFF; cdr3_nt: TGTGCCAGCAGCGCCGGAACTAATGAAAAACTGTTTTTT; j_call: TRBJ1-4; d_call: .; clone_size: .; v_call: TRBV9
cdr3_aa: CASSRGVSTDTQYF; cdr3_nt: TGTGCCAGCTCTCGGGGGGTAAGCACAGATACGCAGTATTTT; j_call: TRBJ2-3; d_call: TRBD2; clone_size: .; v_call: TRBV7-9
cdr3_aa: CASSYSRGPQHF; cdr3_nt: TGTGCCAGCAGTTACTCTCGCGGGCCCCAGCATTTT; j_call: TRBJ1-5; d_call: .; clone_size: .; v_call: TRBV6-2/TRBV6-3
cdr3_aa: CASSYLRGSNQPQHF; cdr3_nt: TGTGCCAGCAGCTACCTACGGGGGAGCAATCAGCCCCAGCATTTT; j_call: TRBJ1-5; d_call: .; clone_size: .; v_call: TRBV11-3
cdr3_aa: CSASIPAEGRGAFF; cdr3_nt: TGCAGTGCTAGTATCCCCGCGGAAGGCCGAGGAGCTTTCTTT; j_call: TRBJ1-1; d_call: .; clone_size: .; v_call: TRBV20-1
cdr3_aa: CASSLGGQRWNEQFF; cdr3_nt: TGCGCCAGCAGCTTGGGGGGGCAGAGGTGGAATGAGCAGTTCTTC; j_call: TRBJ2-1; d_call: .; clone_size: .; v_call: TRBV5-1
cdr3_aa: CASSSPGQGNEQFF; cdr3_nt: TGTGCCAGCTCCTCTCCGGGACAGGGGAATGAGCAGTTCTTC; j_call: TRBJ2-1; d_call: TRBD1; clone_size: .; v_call: TRBV18
cdr3_aa: CASSLDTGNYGYTF; cdr3_nt: TGTGCCAGCAGCTTAGATACAGGCAACTATGGCTACACCTTC; j_call: TRBJ1-2; d_call: .; clone_size: .; v_call: TRBV7-2
cdr3_aa: CASSEGTMGTANTEAFF; cdr3_nt: TGTGCCAGCAGTGAAGGTACGATGGGGACAGCGAACACTGAAGCTTTCTTT; j_call: TRBJ1-1; d_call: TRBD1; clone_size: few; v_call: TRBV2
cdr3_aa: CASSPGTTGQFF; cdr3_nt: TGTGCCAGCTCCCCGGGAACGACAGGGCAGTTCTTC; j_call: TRBJ2-1; d_call: .; clone_size: .; v_call: TRBV18
cdr3_aa: CASSVTGAHNSPLHF; cdr3_nt: TGCGCCAGCAGCGTTACAGGGGCGCATAATTCACCCCTCCACTTT; j_call: TRBJ1-6; d_call: TRBD1; clone_size: once; v_call: TRBV5-1
cdr3_aa: CASSLSQKRTAYEQYF; cdr3_nt: TGTGCCAGCAGCTTGTCACAGAAAAGAACCGCCTACGAGCAGTACTTC; j_call: TRBJ2-7; d_call: .; clone_size: .; v_call: TRBV5-6
cdr3_aa: CASSQPQGLAGYHNEQFF; cdr3_nt: TGTGCCAGCAGCCAGCCCCAGGGACTAGCGGGATATCACAATGAGCAGTTCTTC; j_call: TRBJ2-1; d_call: TRBD2; clone_size: .; v_call: TRBV3-1/TRBV3-2
cdr3_aa: CASKRGQGARNSPLHF; cdr3_nt: TGTGCCAGCAAGAGGGGACAGGGGGCGCGTAATTCACCCCTCCACTTT; j_call: TRBJ1-6; d_call: TRBD1; clone_size: few; v_call: TRBV3-1/TRBV3-2
cdr3_aa: CASTPRGLGSPLHF; cdr3_nt: TGTGCCAGCACCCCTCGGGGGTTGGGTTCACCCCTCCACTTT; j_call: TRBJ1-6; d_call: .; clone_size: .; v_call: TRBV7-9
cdr3_aa: CASSRITGLGTEAFF; cdr3_nt: TGTGCCAGCAGTCGGATAACAGGGTTGGGCACTGAAGCTTTCTTT; j_call: TRBJ1-1; d_call: .; clone_size: .; v_call: TRBV27
cdr3_aa: CASRRSGGTGFGANVLTF; cdr3_nt: TGCGCCAGCAGACGGTCTGGCGGGACAGGTTTCGGGGCCAACGTCCTGACTTTC; j_call: TRBJ2-6; d_call: TRBD1; clone_size: .; v_call: TRBV4-1
cdr3_aa: CASSRNRVPLISYNEQFF; cdr3_nt: TGTGCCAGCTCACGGAACAGGGTGCCCTTGATCTCCTACAATGAGCAGTTCTTC; j_call: TRBJ2-1; d_call: .; clone_size: .; v_call: TRBV18
cdr3_aa: CASSQEVPPKGTFF; cdr3_nt: TGTGCCAGCAGCCAAGAGGTGCCACCCAAGGGGACTTTCTTT; j_call: TRBJ1-1; d_call: .; clone_size: .; v_call: TRBV4-2
cdr3_aa: CSVQEGVGGYTF; cdr3_nt: TGCAGCGTCCAAGAGGGGGTTGGAGGCTACACCTTC; j_call: TRBJ1-2; d_call: .; clone_size: .; v_call: TRBV29-1
cdr3_aa: CASSEDSTGGYGYTF; cdr3_nt: TGTGCCAGCAGTGAAGACTCCACAGGGGGCTATGGCTACACCTTC; j_call: TRBJ1-2; d_call: TRBD1; clone_size: .; v_call: TRBV6-1
cdr3_aa: CAWQWDRGTEAFF; cdr3_nt: TGTGCCTGGCAATGGGACAGGGGCACTGAAGCTTTCTTT; j_call: TRBJ1-1; d_call: TRBD1; clone_size: few; v_call: TRBV30
cdr3_aa: CASMAEGLTDNEQFF; cdr3_nt: TGCGCCAGCATGGCGGAGGGACTGACTGACAATGAGCAGTTCTTC; j_call: TRBJ2-1; d_call: .; clone_size: once; v_call: TRBV4-3
cdr3_aa: CASSVGGTGLSYEQYF; cdr3_nt: TGTGCCAGCAGCGTAGGAGGAACAGGCCTCTCCTACGAGCAGTACTTC; j_call: TRBJ2-7; d_call: .; clone_size: .; v_call: TRBV9
cdr3_aa: CASSSQWGGSTEAFF; cdr3_nt: TGTGCCAGCAGTTCGCAATGGGGGGGTTCCACTGAAGCTTTCTTT; j_call: TRBJ1-1; d_call: .; clone_size: .; v_call: TRBV27
cdr3_aa: CASSLRTGGNEKLFF; cdr3_nt: TGTGCCAGCAGCCTACGGACAGGCGGTAATGAAAAACTGTTTTTT; j_call: TRBJ1-4; d_call: TRBD1; clone_size: .; v_call: TRBV6-5
cdr3_aa: CASSSGTVGYTF; cdr3_nt: TGTGCCAGCAGTTCCGGGACAGTGGGCTACACCTTC; j_call: TRBJ1-2; d_call: TRBD1; clone_size: few; v_call: TRBV6-5
cdr3_aa: CASSSSGGATIQYF; cdr3_nt: TGTGCCAGCAGCTCTAGCGGGGGGGCCACCATTCAGTACTTC; j_call: TRBJ2-4; d_call: TRBD2; clone_size: .; v_call: TRBV9
cdr3_aa: CASGLQGAKVDSPLHF; cdr3_nt: TGTGCCAGCGGGCTCCAGGGGGCGAAGGTTGATTCACCCCTCCACTTT; j_call: TRBJ1-6; d_call: TRBD1; clone_size: .; v_call: TRBV2
cdr3_aa: CASSLLSFSGANVLTF; cdr3_nt: TGTGCCAGCAGCTTATTAAGCTTCTCTGGGGCCAACGTCCTGACTTTC; j_call: TRBJ2-6; d_call: .; clone_size: .; v_call: TRBV11-2
cdr3_aa: CASSLGQSYNEQFF; cdr3_nt: TGCGCCAGCAGCTTAGGACAGTCGTACAATGAGCAGTTCTTC; j_call: TRBJ2-1; d_call: .; clone_size: .; v_call: TRBV5-1
cdr3_aa: CASSQEVSQEGQPQHF; cdr3_nt: TGCGCCAGCAGCCAAGAAGTCTCCCAGGAAGGCCAGCCCCAGCATTTT; j_call: TRBJ1-5; d_call: .; clone_size: .; v_call: TRBV4-3
cdr3_aa: CASSERRGRYEQYF; cdr3_nt: TGTGCCAGCAGCGAGAGGAGGGGGCGCTACGAGCAGTACTTC; j_call: TRBJ2-7; d_call: .; clone_size: .; v_call: TRBV3-1/TRBV3-2
cdr3_aa: CASSPGPNDGYTF; cdr3_nt: TGTGCCAGCAGCCCGGGTCCTAATGACGGCTACACCTTC; j_call: TRBJ1-2; d_call: .; clone_size: .; v_call: TRBV9
cdr3_aa: CASSSGVKLGNEQFF; cdr3_nt: TGTGCCAGCAGCTCCGGGGTAAAACTGGGCAATGAGCAGTTCTTC; j_call: TRBJ2-1; d_call: .; clone_size: .; v_call: TRBV7-8
cdr3_aa: CASTLLHTIYF; cdr3_nt: TGTGCCAGCACCCTACTACACACCATATATTTT; j_call: TRBJ1-3; d_call: .; clone_size: few; v_call: TRBV6-5
cdr3_aa: CASSQVLTEAFF; cdr3_nt: TGTGCCAGCAGCCAAGTCCTAACCGAAGCTTTCTTT; j_call: TRBJ1-1; d_call: .; clone_size: .; v_call: TRBV3-1/TRBV3-2
cdr3_aa: CASSLDPGGMGGYTF; cdr3_nt: TGTGCCAGCAGCTTAGATCCAGGGGGCATGGGTGGCTACACCTTC; j_call: TRBJ1-2; d_call: TRBD1; clone_size: .; v_call: TRBV7-2